One sample yielded the 24 T cell receptor beta chains listed below, sequenced in a study of T cells expressing NK-cell markers. TCRdb processed the 5' RACE reads again and assigns one entry to each CDR3 protein, with no DNA. This sample's clone table lists a few hundred thousand distinct CDR3 sequences. Sequences were obtained from blood T cells: a sorted CD56 or NKG2C T cell subset, CD4+ or CD8+ T cells, or bulk PBMC T cells (not recorded which). The receptors shown here come from a man aged 18-75 years in good health.

The V call is TRBV3-1, the J call TRBJ2-7; as DNA is missing, the TRBD2 call by TCRdb cannot be tested. Germline loops: CDR1 LGHDT, CDR2 YNNKEL (reference sequence). The CDR3 length is 15 residues. CDR3 residues: CASSQSSAGSYEQYF.

The gene calls are TRBV20-1 and TRBJ1-1; the D call from TCRdb, TRBD1, cannot be confirmed without DNA. This CDR3 is built from 14 residues. Germline values: CDR1 DFQATT, CDR2 SNEGSKA (reference sequence). This CDR3 is CSAITRDRQPEAFF.

The rearrangement links TRBV3-1 to TRBJ1-4. The CDR3 loop spans 14 amino acids. The germline CDR1 and CDR2 sequences are LGHDT and YNNKEL (reference sequence). The CDR3 protein is CASSQESGRGGLFF.

The CDR3 loop reads CASSMDRVEKLFF. The rearrangement links TRBV19 to TRBJ1-4; without DNA, the TCRdb call of TRBD1 cannot be checked. Germline assignment: CDR1 LNHDA and CDR2 SQIVND (reference sequence). The CDR3 runs to 13 residues.

The genes are TRBV12-1 and TRBJ2-3; TCRdb names TRBD1, which stays unverified in the absence of DNA. TRBV12-1 is a known pseudogene. The CDR3 extends over 17 amino acids. CDR3 region: CASSSLLGGGPTDTQYF.

This chain uses TRBV18 with TRBJ2-5; as DNA is missing, the TRBD1 call by TCRdb cannot be tested. The CDR3 totals 12 residues. CDR1 is KGHSH, CDR2 LQKENI, per germline. The CDR3 loop is CASSPAGETQYF.

The J gene is TRBJ2-7, the V gene TRBV14. CDR3 length equals 14 residues. Germline V gene data show CDR1 as SGHDN and CDR2 as FVKESK. The CDR3 is CASSQDVISYEQYF.

The chain's CDR3 is CASSRTSGGPNVYNEQFF. This chain links TRBV23-1 with TRBJ2-1; lacking DNA, the TRBD2 call made by TCRdb goes unchecked. TRBV23-1 is sorted into the ORF group, with uncertain function. The CDR3 totals 18 residues.

The CDR3 protein is CASSWRGGTEAFF. This chain links TRBV12-3 or TRBV12-4 with TRBJ1-1. There are 13 residues in the CDR3.

J is TRBJ2-1 and V is TRBV9; the TCRdb call, TRBD1, lacks DNA for checking. This CDR3 comprises 13 residues. Looked up from germline, CDR1 is SGDLS and CDR2 is YYNGEE. This CDR3 reads CASSANPGDEQFF.

The J gene is TRBJ2-3, the V gene TRBV12-3 or TRBV12-4; the D call from TCRdb, TRBD2, cannot be confirmed without DNA. The CDR3 has 15 residues. The chain's CDR3 is CASSSVEGLRNTQYF.

This chain uses TRBV28 with TRBJ2-2; without DNA, the TCRdb call of TRBD1 cannot be checked. The CDR3 has 17 residues. Germline CDR1 is MDHEN and CDR2 is SYDVKM. CDR3 amino acids: CASSPSASGGYTGELFF.

V is TRBV7-2 and J is TRBJ2-1. Germline V lookup: CDR1 SGHTA, CDR2 FQGNSA. The CDR3 contains 14 residues. The CDR3 region is CASSLNSQRMSEFF.

The rearrangement uses TRBV5-1 and TRBJ2-3. The CDR3 covers 16 residues. Germline CDR1 and CDR2: SGHRS and YFSETQ. CDR3 residues: CASSLFLRTSIDTQYF.

The V gene is TRBV3-1, the J gene TRBJ1-6; TCRdb selects TRBD1, and the lack of DNA leaves this call unchecked. Germline V gives CDR1 LGHDT, CDR2 YNNKEL (reference sequence). The CDR3 runs 15 residues. The CDR3 sequence: CASSRPGTGDSPLHF.

This sequence joins TRBV29-1 and TRBJ1-2; TCRdb lists TRBD1, though no DNA is available to test this call. The CDR3 is made up of 12 amino acids. Germline V gene sequence: CDR1 SQVTM, CDR2 ANQGSEA. CDR3 amino acids: CSGGGPNYGYTF.

V usage is TRBV2 and J usage is TRBJ1-1; TCRdb designates TRBD1, a call that cannot be tested without DNA. The CDR3 length is 15 residues. Germline V CDR1 and CDR2: SNHLY, FYNNEI. Here the CDR3 reads CASNYNRGLSTEAFF.

This chain joins TRBV7-2 and TRBJ2-5; TCRdb outputs TRBD1, but without DNA this stays unchecked. CDR3 length: 16 residues. Germline assignment: CDR1 SGHTA and CDR2 FQGNSA. CDR3 in amino acids: CASSLGSGFLKETQYF.

The chain has TRBV13 and TRBJ2-7. The V gene's germline CDR1 is PRHDT and CDR2 FYEKMQ (reference sequence). CDR3 length: 14 residues. This CDR3 is CASSPRRLLYEQYF.

The V call is TRBV18, the J call TRBJ2-5; TCRdb's assignment of TRBD1 cannot be checked, as there is no DNA. CDR1 and CDR2 (germline): KGHSH, LQKENI. The CDR3 runs 15 residues. The CDR3 is CASSPHQGVQETQYF.

The chain carries TRBV6-6 and TRBJ1-5; TCRdb calls TRBD1, which cannot be checked without DNA. The CDR3 runs 13 residues. Germline lookup yields CDR1 MNHNY and CDR2 SVGAGI (reference sequence). The CDR3 here is CASSRDRTQPQHF.

The CDR3 sequence is CASSQYVPGRGIQETQYF. The chain has TRBV4-1 and TRBJ2-5; TCRdb designates TRBD1, a call that cannot be tested without DNA. CDR3 size: 18 residues. Germline CDR1 MGHRA, CDR2 YSYEKL.

V usage is TRBV4-1 and J usage is TRBJ2-7; there is no DNA to check the TCRdb D call of TRBD2. The germline V gene encodes CDR1 MGHRA and CDR2 YSYEKL. The CDR3 length is 15 residues. The CDR3 reads CASSLKGGRPYEQYF.

This chain links TRBV6-1 with TRBJ2-5; the TCRdb call, TRBD1, lacks DNA for checking. CDR3 length: 17 residues. Germline V gene data show CDR1 as MNHNS and CDR2 as SASEGT. CDR3 protein: CASRSGPGHWYQETQYF.